This T cell receptor (beta chain) was identified in a study of radiation and T cells in renal cell carcinoma. This CDR3 comprises 17 residues. V was pared by 2 bases and J by 8 bases, with 12 bases of the junction left unmatched. Germline V gives CDR1 WNHNN, CDR2 SYGVQD (reference sequence). Repertoires were generated with immunoSEQ multiplex PCR, while TCRdb's copy carries only in-frame clones and drops some. The sample lists some 120,000 clones, approximately 80% occurring once. Documented time point: baseline pretreatment blood. Treatment specified: 15 Gy SBRT to primary tumor, nephrectomy 4 weeks later. After SBRT, blood was collected at 2 and 4 weeks, plus baseline.

The chain couples TRBV10-1 to TRBJ2-1; 10 bases fit TRBD1. The source of this sequence is a woman aged 60-70 years with renal cell carcinoma. Here the sequenced sample was blood, taken from a patient whose treatment included radiotherapy and nephrectomy. This CDR3 reads CASSEPRQGARGDEQFF. For the CDR3, the DNA is TGCGCCAGCAGTGAGCCCCGACAGGGGGCGCGGGGAGATGAGCAGTTCTTC.